Following are 10 T cell receptor beta chains from one sample sequenced in a study of blood T cell repertoires in COVID-19 (dated by TCRdb to the early 2020s). Receptor libraries were prepared by the immunoSEQ multiplex PCR assay. TCRdb limited this immuneACCESS table to in-frame rearrangements with V and J called. A share of clones is missing; checked studies link under half to unresolved V genes, and the rest is unexplained. Here the sample has tens of thousands of clones; just under 80% occur a single time. About 25% of the sample comes from the top ten. The material sequenced was peripheral blood. The receptors come from a human donor in a cohort sampled during active COVID-19.

The gene calls are TRBV27 and TRBJ1-2; 8 bases line up with TRBD1. CDR3 size: 15 residues. J lost 7 bases, V lost 6 bases, and 13 bases had no gene match. Germline CDR1 is MNHEY and CDR2 is SMNVEV (reference sequence). Here the CDR3 reads CASSTQTGVFGGYTF. CDR3 nucleotides: TGTGCCAGCAGCACCCAGACAGGGGTTTTTGGTGGCTACACCTTC.

The chain is built from TRBV7-6 and TRBJ2-7; 7 bases line up with TRBD2. V gave up 1 base and J gave up 2 bases; unmatched junction bases: 5. Germline loops: CDR1 SGHVS, CDR2 FNYEAQ. This CDR3 comprises 15 residues. CDR3 sequence: CASSLGASGTYEQYF. The CDR3 nucleotides read TGTGCCAGCAGCTTAGGGGCTAGCGGCACCTACGAGCAGTACTTC.

There are a few counts of this clone. This chain joins TRBV18 and TRBJ2-5, with D unresolved. Deletions cut 0 bases from V and 5 bases from J, with 10 bases between. The CDR3 sequence is 14 residues long. Germline V gene lookup returns CDR1 KGHSH and CDR2 LQKENI. CDR3 amino acids: CASSPPEVRETQYF. As DNA, the CDR3 is TGTGCCAGCTCACCACCGGAAGTCAGGGAGACCCAGTACTTC.

This rearrangement joins TRBV30 to TRBJ1-3; tentative D call: TRBD1 (6 bases). Germline lookup yields CDR1 GTSNPN and CDR2 SVGIG (reference sequence). Trimming stripped 2 bases from V and 5 bases from J, with 13 bases between. The CDR3 extends over 14 amino acids. The CDR3, as DNA: TGTGCCTGGAGTCCTACGCGGGGGCGAAACACCATATATTTT. Translation gives CAWSPTRGRNTIYF.

This clone was recorded many times. The V and J genes are TRBV3-1 (or the pseudogene TRBV3-2) and TRBJ2-1; D is possibly TRBD2 (6 bases). V lost 1 base and J lost 7, with 11 bases in between. The V gene's germline CDR1 is LGHDT and CDR2 YNNKEL (reference sequence). The CDR3 sequence is 14 residues long. DNA for the CDR3: TGTGCCAGCAGCCAAGTGGGACTTTCTAATGAGCAGTTCTTC. This encodes CASSQVGLSNEQFF.

This clone was detected a few times. This chain's CDR3 is CSGSDYYNEQFF. CDR3 DNA: TGCAGCGGCTCGGACTATTACAATGAGCAGTTCTTC. This chain uses TRBV29-1 with TRBJ2-1, with D possibly being TRBD2 (6 bases). The CDR3 length is 12 residues. Germline V gene data show CDR1 as SQVTM and CDR2 as ANQGSEA. Trimming left V 7 bases short and J 4 bases short, with 11 bases between.

J is TRBJ2-7 and V is TRBV27; 10 nucleotides line up with TRBD2. The germline CDR1 and CDR2 sequences are MNHEY and SMNVEV (reference sequence). V was clipped by 0 bases and J by 1 base; unmatched bases: 3. CDR3 length: 16 amino acids. CDR3: CASSLSRTSGSYEQYF. CDR3 bases: TGTGCCAGCAGTTTATCGAGGACTAGCGGTTCCTACGAGCAGTACTTC.

The table lists this clone with a few counts. This chain uses TRBV30 with TRBJ2-7; D ambiguous. The CDR3 is made up of 12 amino acids. V gave up 2 bases and J gave up 2 bases, with 7 bases separating them. Germline lookup yields CDR1 GTSNPN and CDR2 SVGIG (reference sequence). In DNA, the CDR3 is TGTGCCTGGAGTACCGCAGCCTACGAGCAGTACTTC. Its translation is CAWSTAAYEQYF.

The CDR3 reads CASSSDNYEQYF. CDR3 nucleotides: TGTGCCAGCAGTTCGGACAACTACGAGCAGTACTTC. The V gene is TRBV28, the J gene TRBJ2-7; possibly TRBD1 for D (5 bases). Germline values: CDR1 MDHEN, CDR2 SYDVKM. The CDR3 has 12 amino acids. V was trimmed by 4 bases and J by 3 bases, leaving 7 bases between them. Variable domain in full (rest from reference TRBV28 and TRBJ2-7): DVKVTQSSRYLVKRTGEKVFLECVQDMDHENMFWYRQDPGLGLRLIYFSYDVKMKEKGDIPEGYSVSREKKERFSLILESASTNQTSMYLCASSSDNYEQYFGPGTRLTVT.

This clone has a handful of counts. This chain connects TRBV5-1 to TRBJ1-2, with D possibly matching TRBD1 (5 bases). Germline assignment: CDR1 SGHRS and CDR2 YFSETQ. The CDR3 has 14 amino acids. Trimming stripped 0 bases from V and 4 bases from J, with 10 bases between. The CDR3 DNA is TGCGCCAGCAGCTTGGCAGGGTCGGGCTATGGCTACACCTTC. It codes for CASSLAGSGYGYTF.